A single sample gave rise to the 13 T cell receptor beta chains below, sequenced in a study of T cells in Graves' hyperthyroidism and ophthalmopathy. RNA transcripts provided the source from which TCR beta CDR3 regions were amplified. RT-PCR in the first round (using the HTBI primer set) targeted the TCR CDR3. TCRdb analysed the multiplex PCR reads with MiXCR anew, one entry per CDR3 protein. The sample lists approximately 510,000 distinct CDR3 sequences; roughly 20% were seen once. The sequenced sample consisted of blood. These receptors were taken from a man aged 18 to 29 with Graves' hyperthyroidism.

This clonotype was recorded many times. The V gene is TRBV19, the J gene TRBJ1-3; 7 positions agree with TRBD1. Germline V gives CDR1 LNHDA, CDR2 SQIVND (reference sequence). CDR3 length: 16 amino acids. Trimming cost V 6 bases and J 2 bases; bases outside gene matches: 10. The CDR3 sequence is CASSGRQGAPGNTIYF. The CDR3 nucleotides are TGTGCCAGTAGCGGACGACAGGGAGCCCCTGGAAACACCATATATTTT. Drawing the rest from reference TRBV19 and TRBJ1-3, the complete variable domain is DGGITQSPKYLFRKEGQNVTLSCEQNLNHDAMYWYRQDPGQGLRLIYYSQIVNDFQKGDIAEGYSVSREKKESFPLTVTSAQKNPTAFYLCASSGRQGAPGNTIYFGEGSWLTVV.

The chain combines TRBV19 with TRBJ1-1, with 7 bases lining up with TRBD1. The V segment lost 4 bases and the J segment 5 bases; nucleotides outside the gene matches: 10. Germline V CDR1 and CDR2: LNHDA, SQIVND (reference sequence). The CDR3 is made up of 15 amino acids. The CDR3 nucleotides read TGTGCCAGTAGTAGAACGACAGGGATGAGGACTGAAGCTTTCTTT. Its protein product is CASSRTTGMRTEAFF. Full variable domain (outside the CDR3, taken from reference TRBV19 and TRBJ1-1): DGGITQSPKYLFRKEGQNVTLSCEQNLNHDAMYWYRQDPGQGLRLIYYSQIVNDFQKGDIAEGYSVSREKKESFPLTVTSAQKNPTAFYLCASSRTTGMRTEAFFGQGTRLTVV.

The sample holds a few counts of this clonotype. The chain has TRBV30 and TRBJ1-2; D is unclear. The V gene's germline CDR1 is GTSNPN and CDR2 SVGIG (reference sequence). V was cut by 8 bases and J by 2 bases, with 15 bases left in between. This CDR3 has 13 residues. CDR3 protein: CARYRPTNYGYTF. CDR3 in DNA: TGTGCCAGATATAGACCTACAAACTATGGCTACACCTTC.

This clonotype was found many times. The J gene is TRBJ1-1, the V gene TRBV12-3 or TRBV12-4; D unclear. The CDR3 has 15 residues. V lost 6 bases to trimming and J lost 0 bases, with 14 bases between them. CDR3 loop: CASSDFRLMNTEAFF. In DNA, the CDR3 is TGTGCCAGCAGCGATTTCAGGCTCATGAACACTGAAGCTTTCTTT.

In its sample, this clonotype was seen many times. The V gene is TRBV13, the J gene TRBJ2-5, with D unclear. CDR1 and CDR2 (germline): PRHDT, FYEKMQ (reference sequence). V lost 5 bases to trimming and J lost 5 bases, with 6 bases between them. This CDR3 region has 11 residues. The CDR3 nucleotides read TGTGCCAGCAGCAAAGCGGAGACCCAGTACTTC. Its translation: CASSKAETQYF. The variable domain in full, with the rest retrieved from reference TRBV13 and TRBJ2-5, is AAGVIQSPRHLIKEKRETATLKCYPIPRHDTVYWYQQGPGQDPQFLISFYEKMQSDKGSIPDRFSAQQFSDYHSELNMSSLELGDSALYFCASSKAETQYFGPGTRLLVL.

Turning to this clonotype: This may stem from a read error, because a much larger clone lies one nucleotide away. The rearrangement joins TRBV19 to TRBJ1-5; D is ambiguous. Trimming took 2 bases from V and 7 from J, leaving 9 bases between them. This CDR3 spans 13 amino acids. Germline CDR1 is LNHDA and CDR2 is SQIVND (reference sequence). CDR3 DNA: TGTGCCAGTAGTATACCATACGCCCAGCCCCAGCATTTT. This codes for CASSIPYAQPQHF.

This clonotype was seen a few times. This chain uses TRBV28 with TRBJ2-5; TRBD2 aligns across 14 bases. Looked up from germline, CDR1 is MDHEN and CDR2 is SYDVKM. V dropped 3 bases and J dropped 4; count of bases not matched to a gene: 4. This CDR3 is 16 amino acids long. The CDR3 nucleotides read TGTGCCAGCAGTTTTGCCGGGACTAGCGGGGGAGAGACCCAGTACTTC. It is translated as CASSFAGTSGGETQYF.

This clonotype was recorded at least ten times. The chain employs TRBV2 and TRBJ2-2, with D uncertain. The V end was cut by 6 bases, the J end by 0 bases, with 14 bases between. This CDR3 has 16 amino acids. Per the germline V gene, CDR1 is SNHLY and CDR2 is FYNNEI. The CDR3 protein is CASRTPRTSNTGELFF. Here the CDR3 DNA reads TGTGCCAGCAGAACCCCGAGGACCTCGAACACCGGGGAGCTGTTTTTT.

There are many counts of this clonotype. The V gene is TRBV6-1, the J gene TRBJ2-2; weak D call: TRBD1 (6 bases). CDR1 is MNHNS and CDR2 is SASEGT in the germline V gene. The V gene lost 6 bases and the J gene lost 5 bases, with 16 bases spanning the gap. The CDR3 extends over 15 amino acids. The chain's CDR3 is CASRGALLGTGELFF. DNA of the CDR3: TGTGCCAGCAGGGGGGCGCTACTCGGAACCGGGGAGCTGTTTTTT.

This clonotype was seen repeatedly, ten times or more. The rearrangement links TRBV29-1 to TRBJ1-1, with D tentatively TRBD1 (5 bases). The CDR3 contains 13 residues. Germline-derived CDR1 and CDR2 are SQVTM and ANQGSEA. Between the trimmed V and J ends, which lost 2 bases and 7 bases, there was a span of 14 bases. CDR3 residues: CSVETPVGLEAFF. In nucleotides, the CDR3 is TGCAGCGTTGAAACACCCGTGGGGCTTGAAGCTTTCTTT.

The chain is built from TRBV28 and TRBJ1-2, with D tentatively TRBD1 (6 bases). CDR1 and CDR2 (germline): MDHEN, SYDVKM. The CDR3 is 14 amino acids. The germline V and J ends were trimmed by 6 bases and 5 bases, with 16 bases remaining between them. The CDR3 spells CASRQRGELYGYTF. As DNA, the CDR3 is TGTGCCAGCAGACAGAGGGGGGAATTGTATGGCTACACCTTC.

There are many counts of this clonotype. Here the CDR3 DNA reads TGTGCCAGTAGTATTGAGGTGAGGTATGCAGCTTTCTTT. It codes for CASSIEVRYAAFF. This chain joins TRBV19 and TRBJ1-1; D unresolved. Per germline, CDR1 LNHDA and CDR2 SQIVND (reference sequence). The CDR3 is 13 residues long. V lost 3 bases and J 10 bases, leaving 15 bases between the germline ends.

Many counts were recorded for this clonotype. The chain links TRBV7-9 to TRBJ2-5, with 9 bases lining up with TRBD2. Germline trimming cut 8 bases from V and 0 bases from J; bases unmatched to any gene: 10. The CDR3 runs to 16 residues. CDR1 is SEHNR, CDR2 FQNEAQ, per germline (reference sequence). The CDR3 loop reads CASQPQRGVDQETQYF. CDR3 in DNA: TGTGCCAGCCAGCCCCAGCGGGGGGTAGACCAAGAGACCCAGTACTTC.